These T cell receptor beta chains were read from a single sample in a study of immune evolution from preneoplasia to lung adenocarcinoma. Profiling relied on immunoSEQ multiplex PCR, and the TCRdb table lists in-frame clones only, not all of them. The sample contains roughly 4,100 clones, 65% to 90% of which appear only once. Sequenced material: FFPE minimally invasive lung adenocarcinoma tissue. The source of these receptors is a person aged 55 to 69 with lung adenocarcinoma. The conserved cysteine and the conserved F or W are not part of the CDR3 here.

TRBV6-5,TRBJ1-5,ASSRAGSQPQH
TRBV28,TRBJ2-7,ASTREHEQY
TRBV7-2,TRBJ2-2,ASSPVGGDTGELF
TRBV7-3,TRBJ2-3,ASSLSRDTQY
TRBV5-6,TRBJ1-2,ASSLGGGSYGYT
TRBV30,TRBJ2-1,AWRETSGSFREQF
TRBV15,TRBJ2-7,ATSRNRGGDWGYEQY
TRBV4-2,TRBJ2-1,ASSLVGTSSYNEQF
TRBV11-3,TRBJ2-5,ASSPPGGEETQY
TRBV18,TRBJ2-7,ASSLAGGPKEQY
TRBV7-6,TRBJ1-5,ASSLEQSNQPQH
TRBV30,TRBJ2-2,AWSSGSYTGELF
TRBV6-4,TRBJ2-2,ASSPGTSNTGELF
TRBV2,TRBJ2-5,AGEKGETQY
TRBV4-1,TRBJ1-2,ASRQDSYGYT
TRBV5-1,TRBJ2-7,ASSRRTEPYEQY
TRBV14,TRBJ2-1,ASSQPVSRPSDEQF
TRBV7-3,TRBJ1-1,ASSRGQGASAEAF
TRBV18,TRBJ1-2,ASSPPEYGYT